One and the same sample provided the 13 T cell receptor beta chains below, sequenced in a study of lymphopenia after photon versus proton radiotherapy (dated by TCRdb to between 2019 and 2020). Library construction relied on the immunoSEQ multiplex PCR assay. Imported from immuneACCESS, the table was reduced by TCRdb to in-frame sequences with V and J called. These copies leave out some clones; in studies compared against another copy, an unresolved V gene accounts for under half, and the cause of the remainder is not known. The sample table holds around 6,800 clones, of which approximately 77% were seen once. Of the sample, roughly 50% is held by the ten largest clones. The sample in question was peripheral blood, obtained from a patient treated with photon-based radiotherapy. These receptor sequences come from a man under 40 with gastric cancer.

This clone was counted between two and nine times. V and J are TRBV9 and TRBJ2-5, with 7 nucleotides matching TRBD2. Trimming cost V 4 bases and J 1 base; bases outside gene matches: 7. The CDR3 sequence is 15 residues long. Germline assignment: CDR1 SGDLS and CDR2 YYNGEE. CDR3 loop: CASSTTGTTQETQYF. The CDR3 DNA follows: TGTGCCAGCAGCACCACCGGGACTACCCAAGAGACCCAGTACTTC.

This clone was observed a single time. The chain uses TRBV5-1 and TRBJ2-5, with D possibly matching TRBD1 (6 bases). The CDR3 sequence is 14 residues long. From germline, CDR1 is SGHRS and CDR2 YFSETQ. Trimming stripped 4 bases from V and 2 bases from J, with 12 bases between. The CDR3 DNA sequence: TGCGCCAGCAGCAGACAGGCCGAGCAAGAGACCCAGTACTTC. Translation gives CASSRQAEQETQYF. Filled out from reference TRBV5-1 and TRBJ2-5, the complete variable domain reads KAGVTQTPRYLIKTRGQQVTLSCSPISGHRSVSWYQQTPGQGLQFLFEYFSETQRNKGNFPGRFSGRQFSNSRSEMNVSTLELGDSALYLCASSRQAEQETQYFGPGTRLLVL.

The V call is TRBV6-5, the J call TRBJ2-7; TRBD2 aligns across 9 bases. The J segment lost 0 bases and the V segment lost 10 bases, leaving 4 bases of the junction unmatched. Germline-derived CDR1 and CDR2 are MNHEY and SVGAGI. This CDR3 comprises 13 residues. The DNA of the CDR3 is TGTGCCACCCATAGCGGGAGCTCCTACGAGCAGTACTTC. This encodes CATHSGSSYEQYF.

The chain employs TRBV6-4 and TRBJ2-2, with 7 bases identical to TRBD1. This CDR3 region has 14 residues. Germline CDR1 reads MRHNA; CDR2 reads SNTAGT. Trimming cost V 6 bases and J 3 bases; bases outside gene matches: 4. The CDR3 region has the DNA TGTGCCAGCAGAACAGGGGCCTACACCGGGGAGCTGTTTTTT. Protein product: CASRTGAYTGELFF.

This chain connects TRBV7-9 to TRBJ2-7, with D perhaps TRBD1 (5 bases). This CDR3 is built from 13 residues. Trimming removed 8 bases at V and 3 bases at J, with 14 bases between. From germline, CDR1 is SEHNR and CDR2 FQNEAQ (reference sequence). CDR3 nucleotide sequence: TGTGCCAGCGAAGAACAGGCTAGCTACGAGCAGTACTTC. It yields the protein CASEEQASYEQYF.

Here the CDR3 reads CASRASALEQYF. CDR3 coding DNA: TGTGCCAGCAGAGCTAGCGCCCTCGAGCAGTACTTC. This chain connects TRBV6-1 to TRBJ2-7; D is perhaps TRBD2 (6 bases). Trimming took off 6 bases at V and 6 bases at J, with 12 bases between the two ends. CDR1 is MNHNS and CDR2 is SASEGT in the germline V gene. The CDR3 contains 12 residues.

This rearrangement joins TRBV4-2 to TRBJ2-2; 10 bases fit TRBD2. CDR1 and CDR2 (germline): LGHNA, YNFKEQ. The CDR3 runs to 16 residues. The ends lost 1 base at V and 1 base at J; junction bases unmatched: 0. In DNA, the CDR3 is TGTGCCAGCAGCCAAGGACTAGCGGGGAACACCGGGGAGCTGTTTTTT. Encoded protein: CASSQGLAGNTGELFF.

The chain carries TRBV18 and TRBJ1-2, with a possible D match to TRBD1 (5 bases). V was pared by 6 bases and J by 0 bases, with 8 bases between. This CDR3 has 13 residues. Germline CDR1 is KGHSH and CDR2 is LQKENI. In DNA, the CDR3 is TGTGCCAGCTCGACAGAAGCTAACTATGGCTACACCTTC. This codes for CASSTEANYGYTF. Using reference TRBV18 and TRBJ1-2 for the parts outside the CDR3, the full variable domain is NAGVMQNPRHLVRRRGQEARLRCSPMKGHSHVYWYRQLPEEGLKFMVYLQKENIIDESGMPKERFSAEFPKEGPSILRIQQVVRGDSAAYFCASSTEANYGYTFGSGTRLTVV.

This chain joins TRBV6-1 and TRBJ1-1; D is ambiguous. The length of the CDR3 is 13 residues. Germline lookup yields CDR1 MNHNS and CDR2 SASEGT. V was shortened by 4 bases and J by 2 bases, with 8 bases between the two germline ends. The CDR3 loop is CASSVEINTEAFF. The DNA of the CDR3 is TGTGCCAGCAGTGTGGAGATTAACACTGAAGCTTTCTTT.

This clone is medium-sized. The chain links TRBV9 to TRBJ1-1, with unresolved D. The CDR3 consists of 15 residues. Germline CDR1 reads SGDLS; CDR2 reads YYNGEE. The ends were cut back, 3 bases at V and 0 bases at J, with 12 bases in the middle. This CDR3 is CASSGVTAMNTEAFF. In DNA form, the CDR3 reads TGTGCCAGCAGCGGTGTTACCGCCATGAACACTGAAGCTTTCTTT.

The gene calls are TRBV25-1 and TRBJ1-5; unclear D gene. Between the trimmed V and J ends, which lost 1 base and 0 bases, there was a span of 7 bases. The CDR3 totals 15 residues. Germline CDR1 is MGHDK and CDR2 is SYGVNS. CDR3 sequence: CASSESRSSNQPQHF. CDR3 nucleotide sequence: TGTGCCAGCAGTGAATCGAGGAGTAGCAATCAGCCCCAGCATTTT.

The rearrangement joins TRBV7-3 to TRBJ2-7; D possibly corresponds to TRBD1 (6 bases). The V gene's germline CDR1 is SGHTA and CDR2 FQGTGA. With 3 bases removed from V and 3 bases from J, the gap between germline ends came to 15 bases. This CDR3 has 15 residues. The CDR3 DNA is TGTGCCAGCAGCTTCGGCAGGGGCCCCCTCTACGAGCAGTACTTC. Translation: CASSFGRGPLYEQYF.

The J gene is TRBJ2-3, the V gene TRBV19, with D unresolved. Trimming took off 1 base at V and 5 bases at J, with 7 bases between the two ends. The germline V gene has CDR1 LNHDA and CDR2 SQIVND (reference sequence). The CDR3 runs 13 residues. CDR3 sequence reads: CASSIGVLDTQYF. Here the CDR3 DNA reads TGTGCCAGTAGTATAGGAGTCCTAGATACGCAGTATTTT. The full variable domain, completed using reference TRBV19 and TRBJ2-3, is DGGITQSPKYLFRKEGQNVTLSCEQNLNHDAMYWYRQDPGQGLRLIYYSQIVNDFQKGDIAEGYSVSREKKESFPLTVTSAQKNPTAFYLCASSIGVLDTQYFGPGTRLTVL.